Described below is a single TCR beta chain sequence and its context. This CDR3 has 14 residues. V was pared by 5 bases and J by 3 bases, with 13 bases between. The germline gives CDR1 MNHEY, CDR2 SVGEGT. This sample is part of a study of control samples from healthy donors and cancer patients. Only in-frame clones appear in the TCRdb table, and some are missing; sequencing was by immunoSEQ multiplex PCR. The sample has about 120,000 clones; just under 95% are singletons. V gene TRBV6-2 or TRBV6-3 combines with J gene TRBJ1-1, with D hard to call. This clonotype was sampled from a man aged 25 to 40 in good health. The sample taken for sequencing was blood. CDR3 sequence: CASSGLKRDTEAFF. The CDR3 nucleotides are TGTGCCAGCAGTGGACTCAAGAGGGACACTGAAGCTTTCTTT.